These T cell receptor beta chains were read from a single sample in a study of cytotoxic CD8 clonotypes in ibrutinib-treated CLL. Sequenced by immunoSEQ multiplex PCR; TCRdb stores in-frame clones only, minus some. The repertoire includes 300,000 to 350,000 clones, just under 80% of them detected once, and over 5% sits in the top ten. Sequencing was performed on PBMCs, taken before ibrutinib treatment. The receptor source for this set is a human donor with chronic lymphocytic leukemia. CDR3s include the opening cysteine and the closing phenylalanine or tryptophan. A D gene is named only where the DNA matches it firmly. Clone size is stated in some rows and not others, as once, few, many or a class when expanded.

NA TRBJ2-2 TRBV27 NA CASSLTRVTGELFF TGTGCCAGCAGTTTAACGAGGGTCACCGGGGAGCTGTTTTTT
NA TRBJ2-3 TRBV9 TRBD1 CASSLLRGQGAQYF TGTGCCAGCAGCCTTCTCCGAGGACAGGGGGCGCAGTATTTT
NA TRBJ2-1 TRBV6-1 NA CASSGHTSAYNEQFF TGTGCCAGCAGTGGCCATACAAGTGCCTACAATGAGCAGTTCTTC
NA TRBJ1-2 TRBV25-1 NA CASSEGNYGYTF TGTGCCAGCAGCGAAGGGAACTATGGCTACACCTTC
NA TRBJ2-7 TRBV4-3 TRBD2 CASSQGLAGPYEQYF TGCGCCAGCAGCCAAGGGCTAGCGGGCCCCTACGAGCAGTACTTC
many TRBJ1-4 TRBV27 TRBD1 CASSSPRDRDEKLFF TGTGCCAGCAGTTCCCCCAGGGACAGGGATGAAAAACTGTTTTTT
once TRBJ1-3 TRBV9 NA CASSVIDRPAGNTIYF TGTGCCAGCAGCGTAATTGACAGACCGGCTGGAAACACCATATATTTT
NA TRBJ2-1 TRBV4-1 NA CASSQVSGGEQFF TGCGCCAGCAGCCAAGTATCGGGGGGCGAGCAGTTCTTC
NA TRBJ2-7 TRBV18 NA CASSESGHQRLYEQYF TGTGCCAGCTCAGAAAGTGGACACCAGCGCCTTTACGAGCAGTACTTC
NA TRBJ1-4 TRBV10-3 NA CAISPLGDLNEKLFF TGTGCCATCAGTCCCCTCGGGGACCTTAATGAAAAACTGTTTTTT
NA TRBJ2-5 TRBV30 TRBD1 CAWTQGLETQYF TGTGCCTGGACACAGGGGTTGGAGACCCAGTACTTC
NA TRBJ2-7 TRBV30 TRBD2 CAWNSLRAPSGVSYEQYF TGTGCCTGGAACTCACTCCGGGCGCCTAGCGGAGTATCCTACGAGCAGTACTTC
NA TRBJ2-3 TRBV5-1 TRBD2 CASSLGRAGVVSTDTQYF TGCGCCAGCAGCTTGGGTAGGGCGGGAGTGGTAAGCACAGATACGCAGTATTTT
NA TRBJ2-3 TRBV7-2 TRBD2 CASSPSPGLAGLTDTQYF TGTGCCAGCAGCCCGAGTCCCGGACTAGCGGGGCTCACAGATACGCAGTATTTT
NA TRBJ2-7 TRBV4-1 NA CASSLARQGAYEQYF TGCGCCAGCAGCCTAGCCCGGCAGGGTGCCTACGAGCAGTACTTC
NA TRBJ1-2 TRBV15 TRBD1 CATSRDRGPNYGYTF TGTGCCACCAGCAGGGACAGGGGACCTAACTATGGCTACACCTTC
NA TRBJ2-7 TRBV30 NA CAWSPIYEQYF TGTGCCTGGAGCCCAATATACGAGCAGTACTTC
NA TRBJ1-3 TRBV7-9 NA CASSLLGSGNTIYF TGTGCCAGCAGCCTACTGGGGTCTGGAAACACCATATATTTT
NA TRBJ2-1 TRBV27 TRBD2 CASSFGRGTYNEQFF TGTGCCAGCAGTTTCGGGAGGGGGACCTACAATGAGCAGTTCTTC
NA TRBJ2-6 TRBV2 NA CASTYSGANVLTF TGTGCCAGCACCTACTCTGGGGCCAACGTCCTGACTTTC
NA TRBJ2-5 TRBV4-3 NA CASSQDIPTDYWETQYF TGCGCCAGCAGCCAAGATATCCCGACGGACTATTGGGAGACCCAGTACTTC
once TRBJ2-2 TRBV5-1 NA CASSSEWNTGELFF TGCGCCAGCAGCTCAGAATGGAACACCGGGGAGCTGTTTTTT